The rows below give T cell receptor beta chains drawn from one sample of a study of early T cells in non-severe SARS-CoV-2 infection. From the 5' RACE reads, TCRdb called clonotypes with MiXCR, one entry per CDR3 protein. This sample has tens of thousands of distinct CDR3 sequences; about 4.9% occur once, and the top ten carry around 6%. The sample consisted of whole blood, taken at baseline. Receptor source: an adult who was a healthcare worker with PCR-confirmed SARS-CoV-2 infection or an uninfected control (not recorded which). The CDR3 runs from the conserved cysteine through the conserved F or W. The D gene is left open where the match is weak. A row's size may be missing; if present it is once, few, many or a size class.

>many|TRBJ2-3|.|TRBV11-1
CASSLATDTQYF
TGTGCCAGCAGCTTAGCCACAGATACGCAGTATTTT
>many|TRBJ2-6|TRBD1|TRBV27
CASSLRQGDSGANVLTF
TGTGCCAGCAGTTTGCGACAGGGGGACTCTGGGGCCAACGTCCTGACTTTC
>many|TRBJ2-1|TRBD2|TRBV12-3/TRBV12-4
CASSPSGEYNEQFF
TGTGCCAGCAGCCCTAGCGGAGAATACAATGAGCAGTTCTTC
>many|TRBJ2-5|TRBD2|TRBV20-1
CSARAGTIGETQYF
TGCAGTGCTAGAGCGGGGACTATCGGCGAGACCCAGTACTTC
>.|TRBJ2-7|.|TRBV18
CASSREPSSEQYF
TGTGCCAGCTCACGGGAGCCTAGTTCCGAGCAGTACTTC
>many|TRBJ2-1|TRBD2|TRBV5-6
CASSFSSGGAYNEQFF
TGTGCCAGCAGCTTTTCTAGCGGGGGGGCCTACAATGAGCAGTTCTTC
>many|TRBJ2-7|.|TRBV28
CASSPGGVSSYEQYF
TGTGCCAGCAGCCCCGGAGGGGTGAGCTCCTACGAGCAGTACTTC
>many|TRBJ2-7|TRBD2|TRBV20-1
CSARDLAGVTYEQYF
TGCAGTGCTAGAGACCTAGCGGGAGTCACCTACGAGCAGTACTTC
>many|TRBJ1-5|TRBD1|TRBV18
CASSPGQGEWQPQHF
TGTGCCAGCTCACCCGGACAGGGTGAATGGCAGCCCCAGCATTTT
>many|TRBJ2-7|.|TRBV30
CAWTEFGGGYEQYF
TGTGCCTGGACCGAGTTCGGGGGAGGTTACGAGCAGTACTTC
>many|TRBJ2-7|.|TRBV5-1
CASSLRREAYEQYF
TGCGCCAGCAGCTTAAGACGGGAAGCCTACGAGCAGTACTTC
>many|TRBJ2-1|.|TRBV14
CASGLGGNEQFF
TGTGCCAGTGGTCTGGGAGGCAATGAGCAGTTCTTC
>many|TRBJ2-1|TRBD1|TRBV6-2/TRBV6-3
CASSYGLGVRQGYRYNEQFF
TGTGCCAGCAGTTACGGCTTAGGGGTTCGACAGGGATATCGCTACAATGAGCAGTTCTTC
>many|TRBJ2-5|.|TRBV12-5
CASGLGETQYF
TGTGCTAGTGGTTTGGGGGAGACCCAGTACTTC
>many|TRBJ2-3|.|TRBV11-2
CASSPTGSRRDTQYF
TGTGCCAGCAGCCCAACAGGGTCAAGGCGGGATACGCAGTATTTT
>few|TRBJ2-6|TRBD1|TRBV5-1
CASTPTGQIGSGANVLTF
TGCGCCAGCACCCCGACAGGGCAAATCGGATCTGGGGCCAACGTCCTGACTTTC
>.|TRBJ2-1|TRBD2|TRBV28
CAGAGGPSNEQFF
TGTGCTGGGGCGGGAGGGCCCAGCAATGAGCAGTTCTTC
>.|TRBJ1-6|TRBD1|TRBV7-9
CASSSLSSGTGTSPLHF
TGTGCCAGCAGCTCTCTGTCCTCCGGGACAGGGACTTCACCCCTCCACTTT
>many|TRBJ2-5|TRBD2|TRBV19
CASSIAGGYQETQYF
TGTGCCAGTAGTATAGCCGGGGGGTACCAAGAGACCCAGTACTTC
>many|TRBJ2-7|.|TRBV12-3/TRBV12-4
CASSSMRKGRSEQYF
TGTGCCAGCAGTTCAATGCGAAAAGGGAGGAGCGAGCAGTACTTC
>many|TRBJ2-3|.|TRBV29-1
CSVEYSTDTQYF
TGCAGCGTTGAATACAGCACAGATACGCAGTATTTT
>many|TRBJ2-1|.|TRBV29-1
CSVGRGLRKSHEQFF
TGCAGCGTGGGCAGGGGCCTCCGTAAATCCCATGAGCAGTTCTTC
>.|TRBJ2-3|.|TRBV29-1
CSLKGTDTQYF
TGCAGCTTGAAGGGGACAGATACGCAGTATTTT
>many|TRBJ2-7|.|TRBV28
CASSRGWGSRSYEQYF
TGTGCCAGCAGTCGCGGTTGGGGGTCACGCTCCTACGAGCAGTACTTC
>many|TRBJ2-1|TRBD1|TRBV20-1
CSARAWTGGNEQFF
TGCAGTGCTAGAGCCTGGACAGGGGGCAATGAGCAGTTCTTC
>medium-sized|TRBJ2-4|TRBD1|TRBV29-1
CSVQAWTGRNIQYF
TGCAGCGTTCAAGCCTGGACAGGGAGGAACATTCAGTACTTC
>medium-sized|TRBJ1-1|.|TRBV5-1
CASSLAPSLEAFF
TGCGCCAGCAGCTTGGCCCCGTCTCTTGAAGCTTTCTTT
>once|TRBJ1-1|.|TRBV4-3
CASSEGDGTEAFF
TGCGCCAGCAGCGAGGGGGATGGGACTGAAGCTTTCTTT
>many|TRBJ1-2|.|TRBV15
CATSGPGRNYGYTF
TGTGCCACCAGCGGACCGGGACGTAACTATGGCTACACCTTC
>many|TRBJ2-7|TRBD1|TRBV29-1
CSVEGPGGRSYEQYF
TGCAGCGTTGAAGGCCCAGGGGGCCGCTCCTACGAGCAGTACTTC
>.|TRBJ1-5|TRBD1|TRBV7-2
CASSLRQTGGNQPQHF
TGTGCCAGCAGCCTCCGCCAAACAGGGGGCAATCAGCCCCAGCATTTT
>many|TRBJ2-1|.|TRBV2
CASRRIDIGNEQFF
TGTGCCAGTCGCCGGATCGACATAGGGAATGAGCAGTTCTTC
>many|TRBJ1-6|TRBD1|TRBV12-3/TRBV12-4
CASRSGDRDNSPLHF
TGTGCCAGCCGCTCCGGGGACAGGGATAATTCACCCCTCCACTTT
>many|TRBJ2-5|TRBD2|TRBV7-3
CASSLGVTGRETQYF
TGTGCCAGCAGCTTGGGGGTAACCGGGAGGGAGACCCAGTACTTC
>many|TRBJ1-1|.|TRBV5-5
CASRLRGVNTEAFF
TGTGCCAGCAGGTTAAGGGGGGTGAACACTGAAGCTTTCTTT
>few|TRBJ2-3|TRBD1|TRBV2
CASSLQGSLRGYTQYF
TGTGCCAGCAGTTTACAGGGGAGCCTTCGTGGATATACGCAGTATTTT
>many|TRBJ2-5|.|TRBV12-3/TRBV12-4
CASSPLGPTKTQYF
TGTGCCAGCAGTCCCTTGGGCCCTACTAAGACCCAGTACTTC
>many|TRBJ2-3|.|TRBV2
CASSLGRGAGDTQYF
TGTGCCAGCAGTCTCGGTCGGGGGGCTGGAGATACGCAGTATTTT
>many|TRBJ2-6|TRBD1|TRBV6-1
CASRKGGTGVSGANVLTF
TGTGCCAGCAGGAAGGGTGGGACAGGAGTCTCTGGGGCCAACGTCCTGACTTTC
>many|TRBJ1-1|.|TRBV7-9
CASNQEGGGTEAFF
TGTGCCAGCAACCAAGAAGGGGGTGGCACTGAAGCTTTCTTT